These 2 T cell receptor beta chains originate from one sample sequenced in a study of blood T cells in healthy people across ages. The second PCR ran about 6 to 12 cycles with a sample-barcoded 5' primer and J-beta primers. TCRdb redid the calling of the 5' RACE reads with MiXCR, one entry per CDR3 protein. The sample records about 580,000 distinct CDR3 sequences, 40% to 50% being singletons. Sequencing used blood. Receptors were obtained from a man of 80 years or more in good health.

This clonotype was recorded a few times. This chain connects TRBV20-1 to TRBJ2-7, with TRBD2 identical over 9 bases. J was trimmed by 5 bases and V by 3 bases; bases with no gene match: 8. The CDR3 consists of 14 residues. Looked up from germline, CDR1 is DFQATT and CDR2 is SNEGSKA (reference sequence). The CDR3 DNA reads TGCAGTGCTAGCGGCGGGGGGGCCGGGAACGAGCAGTACTTC. Translating it yields CSASGGGAGNEQYF.

There are a few counts of this clonotype. The chain carries TRBV20-1 and TRBJ1-4; D remains unclear. V lost 3 bases, J lost 8 bases, and 13 bases lay in between. Germline V CDR1 and CDR2: DFQATT, SNEGSKA (reference sequence). There are 13 residues in the CDR3. The CDR3 sequence: CSASPTAREKLFF. DNA for the CDR3: TGCAGTGCTAGCCCAACGGCGAGGGAAAAACTGTTTTTT.